This T cell receptor beta chain was observed in a study of vaccination effects on CD4 cells after COVID-19. Study-wide results and limits: The study enrolled few convalescent patients and sampled no early post-infection timepoints.

The method was immunoSEQ multiplex PCR; TCRdb's version includes in-frame clones alone and lacks a portion of them. The sample gives about 73,000 clones, roughly 79% of which show up once; about 10% is in the top ten. Sequencing in the ViraFEST assay came after antigen-specific CD4+ T cells had been expanded with viral peptide pools, which were used to stimulate PBMC. Subsequent to a culture period of more than 8 days, CD4+ T cells were isolated. Among the vaccine recipients, none had a prior SARS-CoV-2 infection, and nucleocapsid antibodies were negative. Culturing of 2 million to 2.5 million PBMC per well took place with roughly 10 IU/ml IL-2 and 10 ug/ml peptides. Days 3 and 7 saw half the medium replaced with IL-2 medium. Regarding this clone: What it binds is unknown.

The CDR3 contains 15 residues. The V gene lost 7 bases and the J gene lost 8 bases, with 20 bases spanning the gap. Germline values: CDR1 MNHEY, CDR2 SVGAGI. Source: CD4+ T cells from PBMCs cultured with SARS-CoV-2 spike peptides, taken before COVID-19 vaccination. The chain has TRBV6-5 and TRBJ1-4; tentative D call: TRBD1 (6 bases). The receptor comes from a human donor who received a COVID-19 vaccine. CDR3 bases: TGTGCCAGCAAGGATGGGGGCCGGAGAGGGGAAAAACTGTTTTTT. It codes for CASKDGGRRGEKLFF.